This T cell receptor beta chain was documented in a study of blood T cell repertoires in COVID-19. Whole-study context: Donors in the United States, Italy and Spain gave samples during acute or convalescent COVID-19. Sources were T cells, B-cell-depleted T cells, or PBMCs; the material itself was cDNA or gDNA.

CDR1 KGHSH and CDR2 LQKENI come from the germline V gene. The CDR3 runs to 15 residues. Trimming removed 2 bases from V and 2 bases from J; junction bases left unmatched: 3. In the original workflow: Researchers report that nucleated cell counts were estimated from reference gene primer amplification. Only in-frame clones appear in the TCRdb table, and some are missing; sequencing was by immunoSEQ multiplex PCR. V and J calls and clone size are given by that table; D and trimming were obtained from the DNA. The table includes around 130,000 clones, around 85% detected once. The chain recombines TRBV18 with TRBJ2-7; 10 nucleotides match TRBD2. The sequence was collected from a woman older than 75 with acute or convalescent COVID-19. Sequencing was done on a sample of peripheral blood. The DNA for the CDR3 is TGTGCCAGCTCACCAGGGACTAGCGTCGCCTACGAGCAGTACTTC. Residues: CASSPGTSVAYEQYF.